This T cell receptor beta chain came from a study of response to subunit inactivated influenza vaccine. TCRdb recomputed calls from the RT-PCR reads with MiXCR, one row per CDR3 protein. Of about 180,000 distinct CDR3 sequences listed, about a tenth were seen once; the top ten hold approximately 11%. This clonotype was recorded many times. What it binds is unknown. This CDR3 has 15 residues. Trimming removed 4 bases at V and 1 base at J, with 13 bases between. Study-level findings and limits: Few new T cells, the authors suggested, are recruited by each seasonal influenza vaccination.

This rearrangement joins TRBV12-3 or TRBV12-4 to TRBJ1-1; no clear D gene. The sequence was obtained from a man aged 45-60 years who received an inactivated influenza vaccine. The sequencing used non-naive T cells sorted from PBMCs, collected on the day of vaccination. In DNA, the CDR3 is TGTGCCAGCAGTTCCGCCCTGGCGGGGAACACTGAAGCTTTCTTT. It specifies CASSSALAGNTEAFF.